This T cell receptor (beta chain) is from a study of cytomegalovirus exposure and HLA in healthy donors. Study-level findings and limits: The classifier reportedly diagnosed cytomegalovirus status with high specificity and sensitivity. A subsequent analysis found that TCR clusters from the first cohort also tended to co-occur in the 120 or so validation repertoires, with less than 95% of cluster scores above 0.

The trim removed 5 bases at V and 2 bases at J, leaving 5 bases unmatched. CDR1 and CDR2 from the germline V gene are LGHNT and FRNRAP. CDR3 size: 14 residues. This clone appeared a single time. Its target is unknown. Assay used: immunoSEQ multiplex PCR; TCRdb lists only in-frame clones, some missing. The sample includes fewer than 150,000 clones, around 87% of them seen just once. The sample was PBMCs. This clonotype was obtained from a man between 18 and 35 years old in good health and CMV-seropositive. This chain uses TRBV12-5 with TRBJ2-7, with TRBD1 identical over 8 bases. In DNA form, the CDR3 reads TGTGCTAGTGGTCCGGGGACAGGACCCTACGAGCAGTACTTC. This gives the protein CASGPGTGPYEQYF.